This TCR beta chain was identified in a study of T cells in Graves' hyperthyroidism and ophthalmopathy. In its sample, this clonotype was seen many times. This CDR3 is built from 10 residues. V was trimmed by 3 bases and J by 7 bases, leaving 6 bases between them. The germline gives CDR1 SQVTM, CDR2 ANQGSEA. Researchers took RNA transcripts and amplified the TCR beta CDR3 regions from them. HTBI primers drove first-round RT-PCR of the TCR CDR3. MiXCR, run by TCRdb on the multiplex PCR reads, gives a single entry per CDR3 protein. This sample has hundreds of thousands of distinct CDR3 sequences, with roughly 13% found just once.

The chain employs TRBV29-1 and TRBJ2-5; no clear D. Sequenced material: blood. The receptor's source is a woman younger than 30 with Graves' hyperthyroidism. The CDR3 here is CSVDSVTQYF. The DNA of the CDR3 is TGCAGCGTTGACTCCGTGACCCAGTACTTC.